One and the same sample provided the 4 T cell receptor beta chains below, sequenced in a study of blood T cell repertoires in COVID-19. Clones were read by immunoSEQ multiplex PCR, and TCRdb kept only the in-frame ones, dropping some. The sample has approximately 380,000 clones, roughly 85% seen once. Sequencing was performed on peripheral blood. These receptors all come from a woman aged 18-29 years with acute or convalescent COVID-19.

The rearrangement links TRBV5-1 to TRBJ2-5; TRBD1 matches 8 bases. This CDR3 has 12 amino acids. V lost 6 bases, J lost 3 bases, and 1 base stayed unmatched. CDR1 and CDR2 from the germline V gene are SGHRS and YFSETQ. CDR3 DNA: TGCGCCAGCACACAGGGGGAAGAGACCCAGTACTTC. Amino acid sequence: CASTQGEETQYF.

V is TRBV15 and J is TRBJ2-1; 9 bases map to TRBD2. CDR1 is LNHNV, CDR2 YYDKDF, per germline (reference sequence). The CDR3 sequence is 13 residues long. Germline trimming cut 3 bases from V and 16 bases from J; bases unmatched to any gene: 10. The CDR3 region has the DNA TGTGCCACCAGCAGGGCCTTAGCGGGAGAAGGTTTCTTC. Translation: CATSRALAGEGFF.

The chain uses TRBV6-4 and TRBJ1-2; D ambiguous. V lost 6 bases and J lost 8, with 10 bases in between. This CDR3 spans 11 amino acids. In germline, CDR1 is MRHNA, CDR2 SNTAGT. DNA for the CDR3: TGTGCCAGCAGAGGTACCGGGGGCTACACCTTC. It translates to CASRGTGGYTF.

The chain recombines TRBV12-5 with TRBJ1-6, with D hard to call. CDR3 size: 16 residues. The germline V gene encodes CDR1 LGHNT and CDR2 FRNRAP. The V gene lost 3 bases and the J gene lost 6 bases, with 15 bases spanning the gap. Here the CDR3 reads CASGFYGGDGNSPLHF. The CDR3 DNA follows: TGTGCTAGTGGTTTTTACGGCGGTGATGGTAATTCACCCCTCCACTTT.